This T cell receptor (beta chain) stems from a study of blood T cell repertoires in COVID-19. Across the study: Material from acute and convalescent COVID-19 was sourced from the United States, Italy and Spain.

Generated by immunoSEQ multiplex PCR, the TCRdb table keeps only in-frame clones and is missing some. This table holds about 150,000 clones, around 78% found once. This clonotype was sampled from a man older than 75 with acute or convalescent COVID-19. The sequencing input was peripheral blood.

As DNA, the CDR3 is TGTGCCAGCAGCTTAGAGGGGACAGGGAGCTATGGCTACACCTTC. It specifies CASSLEGTGSYGYTF. The rearrangement links TRBV7-2 to TRBJ1-2, with TRBD1 matching over 9 bases. Per germline, CDR1 SGHTA and CDR2 FQGNSA. The V and J ends lost 1 base and 4 bases, in that order; junction bases with no gene match: 4. This CDR3 is 15 amino acids long.